This is a list of T cell receptor beta chains from one sample in a study of beta chain features in type 1 diabetes. This table comes from immunoSEQ multiplex PCR, and its TCRdb copy is limited to in-frame clones, with some not included. The data contain approximately 250,000 clones, roughly 13% of them singletons. Sequenced: naive CD4+ T cells from blood. The receptor source for this set is a middle-aged woman in good health. CDR3s include the opening cysteine and the closing phenylalanine or tryptophan. The order of the fields is clone size, V gene, J gene, D gene, CDR3 protein, CDR3 DNA. A D gene is named only where the DNA matches it firmly. Part of the rows lack a size; the others show once, few, many or a class for expanded clones.

abundance: -; v_gene: TRBV7-2; j_gene: TRBJ2-2; d_gene: TRBD2; CDR3aa: CASSQVAGLAVSGELFF; CDR3nt: TGTGCCAGCAGCCAAGTGGCGGGACTAGCGGTTTCCGGGGAGCTGTTTTTT
abundance: few; v_gene: TRBV7-2; j_gene: TRBJ2-5; d_gene: -; CDR3aa: CASSPRGQHAIQGTQYF; CDR3nt: TGTGCCAGCAGCCCTAGAGGACAGCACGCCATACAAGGGACCCAGTACTTC
abundance: -; v_gene: TRBV19; j_gene: TRBJ2-3; d_gene: -; CDR3aa: CASSIVRSSVTDTQYF; CDR3nt: TGTGCCAGTAGTATAGTGAGGAGCAGTGTCACAGATACGCAGTATTTT
abundance: -; v_gene: TRBV2; j_gene: TRBJ1-4; d_gene: TRBD1; CDR3aa: CASSRGTGTEKLFF; CDR3nt: TGTGCCAGCAGCCGGGGGACAGGAACTGAAAAACTGTTTTTT
abundance: -; v_gene: TRBV19; j_gene: TRBJ1-5; d_gene: -; CDR3aa: CASSIVELNQPQHF; CDR3nt: TGTGCCAGTAGTATCGTTGAGCTCAATCAGCCCCAGCATTTT
abundance: few; v_gene: TRBV7-6; j_gene: TRBJ1-6; d_gene: TRBD1; CDR3aa: CASSLAVGRGQGSPLHF; CDR3nt: TGTGCCAGCAGCTTAGCGGTGGGCAGGGGGCAGGGTTCACCCCTCCACTTT
abundance: few; v_gene: TRBV5-1; j_gene: TRBJ2-1; d_gene: TRBD2; CDR3aa: CASSPAVAGGRNEQFF; CDR3nt: TGCGCCAGCAGCCCCGCGGTAGCGGGGGGACGCAATGAGCAGTTCTTC
abundance: few; v_gene: TRBV9; j_gene: TRBJ1-6; d_gene: TRBD1; CDR3aa: CASSPRTGRANSPLHF; CDR3nt: TGTGCCAGCAGCCCCAGGACAGGGCGAGCTAATTCACCCCTCCACTTT
abundance: few; v_gene: TRBV5-5; j_gene: TRBJ2-1; d_gene: TRBD2; CDR3aa: CASSLFSAGGGYNEQFF; CDR3nt: TGTGCCAGCAGCTTGTTTTCAGCGGGGGGTGGGTACAATGAGCAGTTCTTC
abundance: few; v_gene: TRBV5-4; j_gene: TRBJ2-1; d_gene: TRBD2; CDR3aa: CASSLVAGGQQFF; CDR3nt: TGTGCCAGCAGCTTGGTAGCGGGGGGGCAGCAGTTCTTC
abundance: few; v_gene: TRBV9; j_gene: TRBJ1-2; d_gene: TRBD1; CDR3aa: CASSAGQGSSGYTF; CDR3nt: TGTGCCAGCAGCGCTGGACAGGGATCCTCTGGCTACACCTTC
abundance: many; v_gene: TRBV5-4; j_gene: TRBJ2-1; d_gene: -; CDR3aa: CASSLTSSNEQFF; CDR3nt: TGTGCCAGCAGCTTGACTAGTAGCAATGAGCAGTTCTTC
abundance: -; v_gene: TRBV7-6; j_gene: TRBJ1-2; d_gene: -; CDR3aa: CASSPTGPGTYGYTF; CDR3nt: TGTGCCAGCAGCCCGACAGGACCGGGAACGTATGGCTACACCTTC
abundance: few; v_gene: TRBV5-4; j_gene: TRBJ1-6; d_gene: -; CDR3aa: CASSLVRGGNNSPLHF; CDR3nt: TGTGCCAGCAGCTTGGTGCGGGGCGGCAATAATTCACCCCTCCACTTT
abundance: -; v_gene: TRBV5-1; j_gene: TRBJ2-3; d_gene: -; CDR3aa: CASSSNRDNRKSTDTQYF; CDR3nt: TGCGCCAGCAGCTCAAACCGGGACAACCGAAAGAGCACAGATACGCAGTATTTT
abundance: -; v_gene: TRBV13; j_gene: TRBJ1-3; d_gene: -; CDR3aa: CASSPSAGRSGNTIYF; CDR3nt: TGTGCCAGCAGCCCAAGCGCTGGGAGGTCTGGAAACACCATATATTTT
abundance: few; v_gene: TRBV12-5; j_gene: TRBJ1-4; d_gene: -; CDR3aa: CASGAGRGTQKLFF; CDR3nt: TGTGCTAGTGGTGCCGGACGGGGAACGCAAAAACTGTTTTTT
abundance: few; v_gene: TRBV28; j_gene: TRBJ1-2; d_gene: -; CDR3aa: CASRDSNYGYTF; CDR3nt: TGTGCCAGCAGGGACAGTAACTATGGCTACACCTTC
abundance: -; v_gene: TRBV6-6; j_gene: TRBJ2-7; d_gene: TRBD2; CDR3aa: CASRGRGLYEQYF; CDR3nt: TGTGCCAGCCGCGGGAGGGGCTTGTACGAGCAGTACTTC